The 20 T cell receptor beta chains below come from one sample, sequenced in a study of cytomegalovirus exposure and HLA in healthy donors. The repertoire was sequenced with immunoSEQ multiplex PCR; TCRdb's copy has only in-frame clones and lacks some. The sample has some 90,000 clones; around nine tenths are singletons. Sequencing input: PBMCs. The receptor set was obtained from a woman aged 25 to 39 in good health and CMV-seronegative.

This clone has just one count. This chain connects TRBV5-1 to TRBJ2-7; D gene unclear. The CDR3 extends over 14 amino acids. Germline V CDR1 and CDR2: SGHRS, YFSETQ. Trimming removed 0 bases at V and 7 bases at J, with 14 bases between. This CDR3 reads CASSLGANVIEQYF. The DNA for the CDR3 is TGCGCCAGCAGCTTGGGGGCGAATGTAATAGAGCAGTACTTC.

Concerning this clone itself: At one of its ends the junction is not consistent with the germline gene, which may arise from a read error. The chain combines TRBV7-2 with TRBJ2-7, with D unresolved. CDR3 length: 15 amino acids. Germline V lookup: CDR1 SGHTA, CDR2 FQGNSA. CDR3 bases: TGTGCCAGCAGTAATCCTTGGGCTGCTCTTTACGTGCAGTACTTC. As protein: CASSNPWAALYVQYF.

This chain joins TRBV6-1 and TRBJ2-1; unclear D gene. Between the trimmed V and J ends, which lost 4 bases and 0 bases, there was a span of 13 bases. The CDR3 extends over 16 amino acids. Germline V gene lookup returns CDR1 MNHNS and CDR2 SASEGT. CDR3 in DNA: TGTGCCAGCAGTGGAATAAGACATAGCTCCTACAATGAGCAGTTCTTC. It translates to CASSGIRHSSYNEQFF.

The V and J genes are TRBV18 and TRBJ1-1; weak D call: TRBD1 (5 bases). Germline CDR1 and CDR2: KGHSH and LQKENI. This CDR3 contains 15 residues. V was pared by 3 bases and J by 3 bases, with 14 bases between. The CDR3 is CASSPTDQPDTEAFF. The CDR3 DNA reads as TGTGCCAGCTCACCGACAGACCAACCGGACACTGAAGCTTTCTTT.

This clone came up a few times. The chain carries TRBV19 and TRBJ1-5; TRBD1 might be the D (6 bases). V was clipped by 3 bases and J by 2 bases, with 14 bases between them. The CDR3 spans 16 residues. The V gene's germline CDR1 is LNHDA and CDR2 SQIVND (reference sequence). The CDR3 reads CASSILGQLGNQPQHF. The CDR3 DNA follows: TGTGCCAGTAGTATTCTTGGACAGCTGGGCAATCAGCCCCAGCATTTT.

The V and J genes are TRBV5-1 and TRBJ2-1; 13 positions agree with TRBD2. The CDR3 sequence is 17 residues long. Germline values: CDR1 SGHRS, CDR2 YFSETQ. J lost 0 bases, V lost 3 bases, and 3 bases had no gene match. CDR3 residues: CASSWGLAGSSYNEQFF. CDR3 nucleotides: TGCGCCAGCAGCTGGGGACTAGCGGGGAGCTCCTACAATGAGCAGTTCTTC. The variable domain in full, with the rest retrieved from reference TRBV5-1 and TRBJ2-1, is KAGVTQTPRYLIKTRGQQVTLSCSPISGHRSVSWYQQTPGQGLQFLFEYFSETQRNKGNFPGRFSGRQFSNSRSEMNVSTLELGDSALYLCASSWGLAGSSYNEQFFGPGTRLTVL.

CDR3 DNA sequence: TGTGCCATCAGTGAGTCGGGGGGAAACTATGGCTACACCTTC. Translating gives CAISESGGNYGYTF. The chain links TRBV10-3 to TRBJ1-2; D is perhaps TRBD1 (5 bases). The CDR3 is 14 amino acids. Germline V gene lookup returns CDR1 ENHRY and CDR2 SYGVKD. Deletions cut 0 bases from V and 2 bases from J, with 7 bases between.

For the CDR3, the DNA is TGTGCCAGCACCCGGTTGTGGTACGAGCAGTACTTC. Translating gives CASTRLWYEQYF. The chain recombines TRBV28 with TRBJ2-7; D uncertain. The CDR3 consists of 12 residues. Germline V gives CDR1 MDHEN, CDR2 SYDVKM. Trimming took 7 bases from V and 4 from J, leaving 11 bases between them.

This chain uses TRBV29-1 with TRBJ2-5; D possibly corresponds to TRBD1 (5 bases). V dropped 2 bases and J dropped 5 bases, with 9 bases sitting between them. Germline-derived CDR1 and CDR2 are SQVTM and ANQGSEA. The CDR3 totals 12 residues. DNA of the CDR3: TGCAGCGTTGAACCAGGGCGGGAGACCCAGTACTTC. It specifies CSVEPGRETQYF.

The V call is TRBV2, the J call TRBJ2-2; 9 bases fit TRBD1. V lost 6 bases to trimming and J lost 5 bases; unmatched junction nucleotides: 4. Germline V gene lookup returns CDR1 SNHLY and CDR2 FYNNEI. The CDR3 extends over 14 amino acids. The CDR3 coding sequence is TGTGCCAGCAGCCCCGGGACAGGGACCGGGGAGCTGTTTTTT. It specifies CASSPGTGTGELFF.

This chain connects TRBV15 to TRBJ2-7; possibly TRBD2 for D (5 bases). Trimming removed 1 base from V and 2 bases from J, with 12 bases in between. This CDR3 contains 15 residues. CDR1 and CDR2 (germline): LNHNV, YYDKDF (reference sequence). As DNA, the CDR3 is TGTGCCACCAGCAGAGGGTCGGGGTTGGCCTACGAGCAGTACTTC. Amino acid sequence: CATSRGSGLAYEQYF. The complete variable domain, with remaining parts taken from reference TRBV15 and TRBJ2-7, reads DAMVIQNPRYQVTQFGKPVTLSCSQTLNHNVMYWYQQKSSQAPKLLFHYYDKDFNNEADTPDNFQSRRPNTSFCFLDIRSPGLGDTAMYLCATSRGSGLAYEQYFGPGTRLTVT.

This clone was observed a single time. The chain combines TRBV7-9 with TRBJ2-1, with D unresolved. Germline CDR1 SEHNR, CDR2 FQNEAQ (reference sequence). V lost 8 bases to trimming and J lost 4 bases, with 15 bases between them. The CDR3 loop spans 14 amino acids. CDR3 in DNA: TGTGCCAGCGGAGACCAAGAAACATACAATGAGCAGTTCTTC. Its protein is CASGDQETYNEQFF.

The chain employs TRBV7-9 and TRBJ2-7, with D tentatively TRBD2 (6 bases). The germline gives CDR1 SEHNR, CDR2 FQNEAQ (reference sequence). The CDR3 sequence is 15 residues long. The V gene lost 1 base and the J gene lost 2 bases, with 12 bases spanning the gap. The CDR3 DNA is TGTGCCAGCAGCTTAGGCTCTAGCGCGACCTACGAGCAGTACTTC. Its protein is CASSLGSSATYEQYF.

Here the CDR3 reads CASSFTNYGYTF. CDR3 DNA sequence: TGTGCCAGCAGCTTCACAAACTATGGCTACACCTTC. This rearrangement joins TRBV7-2 to TRBJ1-2; D uncertain. The V end was cut by 3 bases, the J end by 2 bases, with 4 bases between. The CDR3 sequence is 12 residues long. The germline gives CDR1 SGHTA, CDR2 FQGNSA.

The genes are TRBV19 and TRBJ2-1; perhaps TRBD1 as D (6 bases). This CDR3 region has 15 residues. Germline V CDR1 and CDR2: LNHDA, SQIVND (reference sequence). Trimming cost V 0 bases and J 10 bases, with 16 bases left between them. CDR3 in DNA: TGTGCCAGTAGTATAGAATATGGGGGCCAGCGAGAGCAGTTCTTC. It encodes CASSIEYGGQREQFF.

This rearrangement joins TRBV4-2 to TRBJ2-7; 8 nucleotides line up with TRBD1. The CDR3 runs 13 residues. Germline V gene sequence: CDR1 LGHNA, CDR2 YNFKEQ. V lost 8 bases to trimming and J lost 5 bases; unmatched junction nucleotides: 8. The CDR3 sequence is CASRSADRDEQYF. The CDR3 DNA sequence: TGTGCCAGCCGTTCCGCGGACAGGGACGAGCAGTACTTC.

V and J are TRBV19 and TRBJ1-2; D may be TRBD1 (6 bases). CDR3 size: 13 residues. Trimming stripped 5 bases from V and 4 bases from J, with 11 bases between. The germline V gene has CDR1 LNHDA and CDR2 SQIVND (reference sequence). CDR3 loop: CASSPDRSYGYTF. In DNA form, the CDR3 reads TGTGCCAGTAGTCCAGACAGGAGCTATGGCTACACCTTC. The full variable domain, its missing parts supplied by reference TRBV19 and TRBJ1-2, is DGGITQSPKYLFRKEGQNVTLSCEQNLNHDAMYWYRQDPGQGLRLIYYSQIVNDFQKGDIAEGYSVSREKKESFPLTVTSAQKNPTAFYLCASSPDRSYGYTFGSGTRLTVV.

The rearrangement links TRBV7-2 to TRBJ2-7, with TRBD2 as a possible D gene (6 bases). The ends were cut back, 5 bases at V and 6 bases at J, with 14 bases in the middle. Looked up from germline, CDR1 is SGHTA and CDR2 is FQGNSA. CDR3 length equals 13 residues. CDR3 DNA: TGTGCCAGCAGCGGCGGGGCTAGAGGCGAGCAGTACTTC. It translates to CASSGGARGEQYF.

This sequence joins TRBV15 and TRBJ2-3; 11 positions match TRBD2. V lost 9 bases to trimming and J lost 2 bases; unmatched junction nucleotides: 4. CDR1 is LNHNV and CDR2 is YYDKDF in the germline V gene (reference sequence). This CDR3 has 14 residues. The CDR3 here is CATGLAVTTDTQYF. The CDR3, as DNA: TGTGCCACGGGACTAGCGGTAACCACAGATACGCAGTATTTT.

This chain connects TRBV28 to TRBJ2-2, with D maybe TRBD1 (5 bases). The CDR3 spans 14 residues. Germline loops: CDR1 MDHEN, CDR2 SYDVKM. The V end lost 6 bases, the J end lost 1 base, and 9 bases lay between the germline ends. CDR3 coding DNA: TGTGCCAGCAGGCGCGGACAGAACACCGGGGAGCTGTTTTTT. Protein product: CASRRGQNTGELFF.